The rows below give T cell receptor beta chains drawn from one sample of a study of cytomegalovirus exposure and HLA in healthy donors. Data came from immunoSEQ multiplex PCR; TCRdb stores just in-frame clones and leaves some out. The table shows about 140,000 clones, with roughly four fifths occurring only once. Sequenced sample: PBMCs. The receptors were sampled from a woman in her 40s in good health and CMV-seronegative. Both conserved end residues are part of each CDR3. Fields, in order: V gene, J gene, CDR3 length, CDR3 protein.

>TRBV28|TRBJ1-2|13
CASSSVAGNGYTF
>TRBV19|TRBJ2-1|15
CASSGAGVLFNEQFF
>TRBV7-6|TRBJ1-1|15
CASRQTGGKNTEAFF
>TRBV18|TRBJ2-7|13
CASSPLRAGGQYF
>TRBV6-1|TRBJ2-7|13
CASSSAFSYEQYF
>TRBV7-3|TRBJ2-3|17
CASSAGTSGTSTDTQYF
>TRBV2|TRBJ2-7|15
CASSELWTSDHEQYF
>TRBV4-3|TRBJ1-1|17
CASSQDWYRGADTEAFF
>TRBV6-1|TRBJ1-3|13
CASSGDRGNTIYF
>TRBV7-3|TRBJ2-1|14
CASSPGGLLNEQFF
>TRBV28|TRBJ2-7|15
CASSPPTDPTYEQYF
>TRBV19|TRBJ1-3|16
CASLSTSGSEWNTIYF
>TRBV28|TRBJ1-1|13
CASITRGKTEAFF
>TRBV2|TRBJ2-3|15
CASSPELAGVGTQYF
>TRBV10-3|TRBJ1-1|16
CAISRDRGSGYTEAFF
>TRBV13|TRBJ1-1|11
CASVRGTEAFF
>TRBV11-2|TRBJ2-2|18
CASSFPTSGREDTGELFF
>TRBV28|TRBJ2-1|14
CASSFIAGDNEQFF
>TRBV4-1|TRBJ2-1|15
CASSFRGTGGNEQFF
>TRBV19|TRBJ2-2|15
CASRTAGLSTGELFF
>TRBV10-1|TRBJ2-3|18
CAWVDTSAFLRFTDTQYF
>TRBV12-2|TRBJ2-7|16
CASRLETSGSPHEQYF
>TRBV14|TRBJ1-1|15
CASSQAQGRWTEAFF
>TRBV7-3|TRBJ2-3|16
CASSLNRGVGTDTQYF
>TRBV5-6|TRBJ2-2|14
CASSYRDSTGELFF
>TRBV29-1|TRBJ1-1|13
CSVGGLVGTEAFF
>TRBV2|TRBJ2-2|15
CASRRVSGRAGELFF
>TRBV10-3|TRBJ2-7|14
CAISPGQGDYGQYF
>TRBV6-6|TRBJ1-2|12
CASQGLGNGYAF
>TRBV30|TRBJ2-1|13
CAWMPPEVDEQFF
>TRBV9|TRBJ2-1|19
CASSGTGTSGRLSNNEQFF
>TRBV13|TRBJ2-1|17
CASSLSARAGLGNEQFF
>TRBV21-1|TRBJ1-4|15
CASSSPGQGGEKLFF
>TRBV27|TRBJ2-5|15
CASSFLAGGIETQYF
>TRBV9|TRBJ2-3|15
CASSQGTGRTDTQYF
>TRBV7-9|TRBJ2-2|16
CASSSTRQASTGELFF
>TRBV5-4|TRBJ2-3|13
CASRSGSQGTQYF
>TRBV4-3|.|16
CASSQDSGRLSYEQYF
>TRBV5-1|TRBJ2-5|14
CASSLGLLKETQYF
>TRBV5-1|TRBJ2-7|13
CASSLTVPYEQYF
>TRBV28|TRBJ2-7|12
CATHRGLGEQYF
>TRBV7-2|TRBJ2-1|15
CASSLNGRSYNEQFF
>TRBV5-1|TRBJ2-5|14
CASSPTSGQETQYF
>TRBV25-1|TRBJ2-6|18
CASSANPWRFDGANVLTF
>TRBV12-5|TRBJ2-5|19
CASGLVVGPERPHQETQYF
>TRBV7-2|TRBJ2-1|12
CASGSANHEQFF
>TRBV27|TRBJ2-7|13
CASSLADKYEQYF
>TRBV10-1|TRBJ2-7|14
CASTPLAGSYEQYF
>TRBV15|TRBJ2-1|16
CATSREAYSSYNEQFF
>TRBV28|TRBJ2-7|13
CASRQVWSLEQYF
>TRBV9|TRBJ2-5|13
CASSAQTGEAQYF
>TRBV30|TRBJ2-1|12
CAWNGGYNEQFF
>TRBV28|TRBJ2-5|15
CASRLTLAGAETQYF
>TRBV29-1|TRBJ1-2|12
CSVPRGYYGYTF
>TRBV7-9|TRBJ1-5|14
CASSLAGGDQPQHF
>TRBV5-1|TRBJ1-4|15
CASSLTTGVGEKLFF
>TRBV28|TRBJ2-7|14
CASSFGRGAYEQYF
>TRBV25-1|TRBJ2-7|13
CATEGRGGYEQYF
>TRBV7-3|TRBJ1-2|15
CASSSDGGGNYGYTF
>TRBV7-9|TRBJ1-5|16
CASSSKYFQGSQPQHF